The TCR beta chain under discussion was sequenced for a study of blood T cells in healthy people across ages. Study observations and caveats: TCR beta diversity per million T cells fell roughly linearly with age.

For this clonotype: Its antigen is currently unknown.

The use of a sample-barcoded 5' primer and a J-beta primer mix characterized a second PCR of about 7 to 12 cycles. TCRdb ran MiXCR on the 5' RACE reads and lists one entry per CDR3 protein. The table lists 700,000 to 900,000 distinct CDR3 sequences, roughly 53% of them singletons. The clonotype originates from a man older than 75 in good health. Sequenced material: blood.

The CDR3 DNA reads as TGCAGTGCTAGGGAGACACACTATGGCTACACCTTC. Protein: CSARETHYGYTF. The chain uses TRBV20-1 and TRBJ1-2; D gene uncertain. V was trimmed by 3 bases and J by 3 bases, leaving 8 bases between them. The CDR3 totals 12 residues. Germline assignment: CDR1 DFQATT and CDR2 SNEGSKA (reference sequence).